The 32 T cell receptor beta chains listed next were all sequenced from one sample in a study of blood T cell repertoires in COVID-19 (dated by TCRdb to 2020 to 2021). The protocol used for the library was the immunoSEQ multiplex PCR assay. TCRdb limited this immuneACCESS table to in-frame rearrangements with V and J called. A share of clones is missing; checked studies link under half to unresolved V genes, and the rest is unexplained. This sample comprises hundreds of thousands of clones, around four fifths of them detected only once. The ten top clones hold around 4.1% of the sample. The specimen sequenced was peripheral blood. Receptors originate from a woman between 35 and 50 years old with active or convalescent COVID-19.

The chain carries TRBV2 and TRBJ1-1, with TRBD1 matching over 8 bases. CDR1 and CDR2 (germline): SNHLY, FYNNEI. The CDR3 runs 14 residues. The junction had 8 bases not matched to a gene; V was cut back by 7 bases and J by 4 bases. The CDR3, as DNA: TGTGCCAGCATTACCATAGACAGGGGCACTGAAGCTTTCTTT. It is translated as CASITIDRGTEAFF.

This clone was picked up one time. The chain employs TRBV10-2 and TRBJ1-2; weak D call: TRBD1 (5 bases). Between the trimmed V and J ends, which lost 0 bases and 2 bases, there was a span of 13 bases. Germline V gene sequence: CDR1 WSHSY, CDR2 SAAADI. The CDR3 spans 16 residues. Written as DNA, the CDR3 is TGCGCCAGCAGTGAGTCACGGACCGGGGGGAACTATGGCTACACCTTC. Residues: CASSESRTGGNYGYTF.

This chain joins TRBV25-1 and TRBJ2-5; tentative D call: TRBD1 (6 bases). Germline assignment: CDR1 MGHDK and CDR2 SYGVNS. The CDR3 loop spans 14 amino acids. V lost 1 base to trimming and J lost 3 bases, with 9 bases between them. This CDR3 reads CASSELTGKETQYF. The CDR3 DNA reads TGTGCCAGCAGTGAATTGACAGGAAAAGAGACCCAGTACTTC.

CDR3 DNA sequence: TGTGCCAGCAGCTTATGGACTAGCGGGGGGGCAGATGAGCAGTTCTTC. It encodes CASSLWTSGGADEQFF. The V gene is TRBV5-4, the J gene TRBJ2-1; 15 bases agree with TRBD2. The germline gives CDR1 SGHNT, CDR2 YYREEE (reference sequence). CDR3 length equals 16 residues. V was clipped by 2 bases and J by 8 bases; unmatched bases: 5. Drawing the rest from reference TRBV5-4 and TRBJ2-1, the complete variable domain is ETGVTQSPTHLIKTRGQQVTLRCSSQSGHNTVSWYQQALGQGPQFIFQYYREEENGRGNFPPRFSGLQFPNYSSELNVNALELDDSALYLCASSLWTSGGADEQFFGPGTRLTVL.

The genes are TRBV11-2 and TRBJ1-5; D perhaps matches TRBD1 (5 bases). Germline CDR1 and CDR2: SGHAT and FQNNGV. V lost 0 bases, J lost 0 bases, and 15 bases lay in between. The CDR3 loop spans 18 amino acids. The CDR3 DNA reads as TGTGCCAGCAGCTTAGAAACCGGGACTCCCTATAGCAATCAGCCCCAGCATTTT. It yields the protein CASSLETGTPYSNQPQHF. Together with reference TRBV11-2 and TRBJ1-5, the CDR3 gives the full variable domain: EAGVAQSPRYKIIEKRQSVAFWCNPISGHATLYWYQQILGQGPKLLIQFQNNGVVDDSQLPKDRFSAERLKGVDSTLKIQPAKLEDSAVYLCASSLETGTPYSNQPQHFGDGTRLSIL.

The chain joins TRBV27 to TRBJ1-2; D is unclear. The CDR3 runs to 14 residues. CDR1 and CDR2 from the germline V gene are MNHEY and SMNVEV (reference sequence). V gave up 7 bases and J gave up 7 bases, with 19 bases separating them. DNA of the CDR3: TGTGCCAGCACCAGACTGCCCAAAGACGGTGGCTACACCTTC. It yields the protein CASTRLPKDGGYTF.

The chain recombines TRBV7-2 with TRBJ1-5; D call uncertain. Germline V CDR1 and CDR2: SGHTA, FQGNSA. V lost 5 bases, J lost 1 base, and 12 bases lay in between. The CDR3 runs 15 residues. CDR3 sequence: CASSAPLKSNQPQHF. The DNA for the CDR3 is TGTGCCAGCAGCGCCCCACTGAAGAGCAATCAGCCCCAGCATTTT.

The chain joins TRBV19 to TRBJ1-6, with 8 bases identical to TRBD1. The CDR3 sequence is 16 residues long. The V and J ends lost 5 bases and 5 bases, in that order; junction bases with no gene match: 8. Per germline, CDR1 LNHDA and CDR2 SQIVND (reference sequence). CDR3: CASSGGQGLNNSPLHF. For the CDR3, the DNA is TGTGCCAGTAGTGGTGGACAGGGACTGAATAATTCACCCCTCCACTTT.

The chain links TRBV5-1 to TRBJ2-1; D remains unclear. The CDR3 has 14 residues. Germline CDR1 and CDR2: SGHRS and YFSETQ. With 5 bases removed from V and 3 bases from J, the gap between germline ends came to 12 bases. CDR3 DNA sequence: TGCGCCAGCAGGATCGAGCCAAGCTACAATGAGCAGTTCTTC. It encodes CASRIEPSYNEQFF.

The chain links TRBV2 to TRBJ2-3; a weak D match, TRBD1 (5 bases). CDR1 and CDR2 from the germline V gene are SNHLY and FYNNEI. The V end lost 3 bases, the J end lost 0 bases, and 10 bases lay between the germline ends. This CDR3 contains 15 residues. The CDR3 protein is CASSEGPASTDTQYF. CDR3 DNA: TGTGCCAGCAGTGAGGGGCCAGCTAGCACAGATACGCAGTATTTT.

This chain uses TRBV28 with TRBJ1-2; 9 nucleotides agree with TRBD1. Germline lookup yields CDR1 MDHEN and CDR2 SYDVKM. The CDR3 extends over 14 amino acids. J lost 7 bases, V lost 9 bases, and 12 bases had no gene match. Here the CDR3 DNA reads TGTGCCAGTTGGGTCGGACAGGGGTTTAGTGGCTACACCTTC. Encoded protein: CASWVGQGFSGYTF.

The rearrangement links TRBV19 to TRBJ1-5; D unresolved. CDR3 length equals 15 residues. CDR1 LNHDA and CDR2 SQIVND come from the germline V gene (reference sequence). Trimming removed 8 bases at V and 3 bases at J, with 17 bases between. For the CDR3, the DNA is TGTGCCAGTCGCGGCCTTTTAGGAGACAATCAGCCCCAGCATTTT. Residues: CASRGLLGDNQPQHF.

The chain carries TRBV3-1 (or the pseudogene TRBV3-2) and TRBJ1-1; D is ambiguous. Looked up from germline, CDR1 is LGHDT and CDR2 is YNNKEL (reference sequence). The CDR3 runs 14 residues. V dropped 7 bases and J dropped 1 base, with 13 bases sitting between them. In DNA, the CDR3 is TGTGCCAGCACCCACGAACGGGGGAACACTGAAGCTTTCTTT. This codes for CASTHERGNTEAFF.

The CDR3 DNA follows: TGTGCCAGCAGTTTCGGGACAGACCGCTACAATGAGCAGTTCTTC. This sequence encodes CASSFGTDRYNEQFF. J is TRBJ2-1 and V is TRBV6-2 or TRBV6-3, with TRBD1 identical over 7 bases. V was clipped by 4 bases and J by 3 bases; unmatched bases: 6. The CDR3 is made up of 15 amino acids. The V gene's germline CDR1 is MNHEY and CDR2 SVGEGT.

CDR3 region: CASGQGYSNQPQHF. The CDR3 DNA reads TGTGCCAGCGGACAGGGCTATAGCAATCAGCCCCAGCATTTT. This chain uses TRBV2 with TRBJ1-5; 8 bases agree with TRBD1. V dropped 8 bases and J dropped 0; count of bases not matched to a gene: 3. The CDR3 loop spans 14 amino acids. Germline values: CDR1 SNHLY, CDR2 FYNNEI.

As to this clone: A junction boundary mismatches the germline segment, possibly from a read error. The genes are TRBV28 and TRBJ1-1, with D possibly being TRBD1 (5 bases). CDR1 is MDHEN and CDR2 is SYDVKM in the germline V gene. The CDR3 spans 12 residues. CDR3 in amino acids: CASSLWGLNTDF. For the CDR3, the DNA is TGTGCCAGCAGTTTATGGGGACTCAATACCGACTTT.

J is TRBJ1-4 and V is TRBV6-6; D perhaps matches TRBD1 (5 bases). The CDR3 has 15 residues. V lost 0 bases to trimming and J lost 6 bases, with 11 bases between them. Germline V CDR1 and CDR2: MNHNY, SVGAGI (reference sequence). In nucleotides, the CDR3 is TGTGCCAGCAGTTACTCGCCCAGGGAGGATGAAAAACTGTTTTTT. Translated, it gives CASSYSPREDEKLFF.

The rearrangement links TRBV10-3 to TRBJ1-1, with 7 bases aligning to TRBD1. The CDR3 loop spans 14 amino acids. The germline gives CDR1 ENHRY, CDR2 SYGVKD. V lost 3 bases and J lost 4; bases outside the gene matches: 5. The CDR3 protein is CAISDSRGVTEAFF. The CDR3 DNA is TGTGCCATCAGTGATTCCAGGGGGGTCACTGAAGCTTTCTTT.

The CDR3 loop is CASSVNHYYEQYF. The CDR3 DNA reads TGTGCCAGCAGCGTCAACCACTACTACGAGCAGTACTTC. The chain is built from TRBV9 and TRBJ2-7; D is undetermined. This CDR3 has 13 amino acids. The V end was cut by 2 bases, the J end by 3 bases, with 9 bases between. Looked up from germline, CDR1 is SGDLS and CDR2 is YYNGEE.

This chain links TRBV7-9 with TRBJ1-2, with D maybe TRBD1 (6 bases). With 7 bases removed from V and 7 bases from J, the gap between germline ends came to 16 bases. Looked up from germline, CDR1 is SEHNR and CDR2 is FQNEAQ (reference sequence). The CDR3 has 13 amino acids. The CDR3 nucleotides read TGTGCCAGCACCAACCAGGGGAGAGGTGGCTACACCTTC. This gives the protein CASTNQGRGGYTF.

Here the CDR3 reads CASSQGPSGGYNEQFF. The CDR3 nucleotides are TGTGCCAGCAGCCAAGGGCCTAGCGGGGGGTACAATGAGCAGTTCTTC. The chain couples TRBV3-1 (or the pseudogene TRBV3-2) to TRBJ2-1, with 11 bases matching TRBD2. V was clipped by 1 base and J by 4 bases; unmatched bases: 3. The CDR3 is made up of 16 amino acids. Germline V lookup: CDR1 LGHDT, CDR2 YNNKEL (reference sequence).

J is TRBJ1-4 and V is TRBV5-1; perhaps TRBD1 as D (5 bases). CDR1 is SGHRS, CDR2 YFSETQ, per germline. The CDR3 is 15 residues long. The V end lost 0 bases, the J end lost 8 bases, and 14 bases lay between the germline ends. The CDR3 spells CASSLALGPEEKLFF. The CDR3 DNA follows: TGCGCCAGCAGCTTGGCCTTGGGGCCGGAAGAAAAACTGTTTTTT.

The chain joins TRBV27 to TRBJ1-2; D remains unclear. CDR3 length: 15 amino acids. The germline V gene encodes CDR1 MNHEY and CDR2 SMNVEV (reference sequence). The germline V and J ends were trimmed by 1 base and 3 bases, with 12 bases remaining between them. The CDR3 region has the DNA TGTGCCAGCAGTTTATGGCGGGGATCGGACTATGGCTACACCTTC. It yields the protein CASSLWRGSDYGYTF.

The chain recombines TRBV28 with TRBJ1-5, with 8 nucleotides matching TRBD1. The CDR3 loop spans 13 amino acids. The ends lost 5 bases at V and 7 bases at J; junction bases unmatched: 4. From germline, CDR1 is MDHEN and CDR2 SYDVKM. The CDR3 nucleotides read TGTGCCAGCAGTCGGACAGGGAGGCAGCCCCAGCATTTT. Its protein product is CASSRTGRQPQHF.

This clone came up once. CDR3 region: CASKNQGHQNTEAFF. The CDR3, as DNA: TGTGCCAGCAAAAATCAGGGGCACCAGAACACTGAAGCTTTCTTT. The chain has TRBV28 and TRBJ1-1, with a tentative D call TRBD1 (6 bases). Trimming cost V 7 bases and J 1 base, with 16 bases left between them. CDR3 length equals 15 residues. CDR1 is MDHEN and CDR2 is SYDVKM in the germline V gene.

The V gene is TRBV2, the J gene TRBJ1-6; 9 bases line up with TRBD1. Trimming at V came to 3 bases and at J to 1 base, leaving 10 bases not matched to a gene. Germline CDR1 SNHLY, CDR2 FYNNEI. The CDR3 length is 19 residues. The CDR3 region has the DNA TGTGCCAGCAGTGACCGAAGGGGACAGGGATTGTCCTATAATTCACCCCTCCACTTT. Translation: CASSDRRGQGLSYNSPLHF.

There are many counts of this clone. The chain couples TRBV23-1 to TRBJ2-5; weak D call: TRBD2 (5 bases). TRBV23-1 is flagged as an ORF with uncertain function. There are 14 residues in the CDR3. The ends were cut back, 7 bases at V and 0 bases at J, with 12 bases in the middle. This CDR3 is CASTKRSYQETQYF. The CDR3 DNA is TGCGCCAGCACGAAGCGGTCGTACCAAGAGACCCAGTACTTC.

The chain couples TRBV19 to TRBJ1-4, with unresolved D. CDR1 is LNHDA and CDR2 is SQIVND in the germline V gene (reference sequence). V was shortened by 7 bases and J by 6 bases, with 12 bases between the two germline ends. The CDR3 consists of 13 residues. Written as DNA, the CDR3 is TGTGCCAGTAAAACCAGGCAGGATGAAAAACTGTTTTTT. It translates to CASKTRQDEKLFF.

This clone was picked up many times. The rearrangement links TRBV5-4 to TRBJ2-1; the D gene is possibly TRBD1 (6 bases). V lost 5 bases and J 0 bases, leaving 12 bases between the germline ends. Germline CDR1 and CDR2: SGHNT and YYREEE (reference sequence). The CDR3 length is 15 residues. The CDR3 loop is CASSFIGGSYNEQFF. DNA of the CDR3: TGTGCCAGCAGTTTTATAGGGGGCTCCTACAATGAGCAGTTCTTC.

The chain is built from TRBV12-5 and TRBJ1-6, with no clear D. This CDR3 region has 13 residues. The germline V gene has CDR1 LGHNT and CDR2 FRNRAP. The V and J ends lost 1 base and 9 bases respectively, with 7 bases between them. CDR3 region: CASGLGATSPLHF. The CDR3 DNA reads as TGTGCTAGTGGTTTGGGGGCTACTTCACCCCTCCACTTT.

The DNA of the CDR3 is TGTGCCAGCAATAGACAGCTGAACACTGAAGCTTTCTTT. Amino acids: CASNRQLNTEAFF. The gene calls are TRBV6-5 and TRBJ1-1, with D possibly being TRBD1 (5 bases). The ends were cut back, 7 bases at V and 0 bases at J, with 9 bases in the middle. Germline CDR1 MNHEY, CDR2 SVGAGI. The CDR3 covers 13 residues.

The J gene is TRBJ1-1, the V gene TRBV5-6; D call uncertain. Germline V gene data show CDR1 as SGHDT and CDR2 as YYEEEE. CDR3 length: 13 residues. The V and J ends lost 4 bases and 1 base respectively, with 8 bases between them. The CDR3 sequence is CASSLGANTEAFF. CDR3 bases: TGTGCCAGCAGCCTGGGCGCGAACACTGAAGCTTTCTTT. The complete variable domain, with remaining parts taken from reference TRBV5-6 and TRBJ1-1, reads DAGVTQSPTHLIKTRGQQVTLRCSPKSGHDTVSWYQQALGQGPQFIFQYYEEEERQRGNFPDRFSGHQFPNYSSELNVNALLLGDSALYLCASSLGANTEAFFGQGTRLTVV.